This T cell receptor beta chain was sequenced during a study of shared clonotypes between healthy human individuals. Study context: CD4 naive and memory got three plates each, CD8 naive two, CD8 memory one.

Donation came from healthy HIV-negative adults that had no recent acute infections or vaccinations. CD45RA+ naive and CD45RA-negative memory subsets were separated from CD4+ cells. Clones were sequenced by immunoSEQ multiplex PCR, and TCRdb holds only the in-frame ones, with some missing. The sample has under 1,900,000 clones, 98% seen once. Germline V gene data show CDR1 as LGHNT and CDR2 as FRNRAP. The CDR3 length is 17 residues. V was cut by 0 bases and J by 0 bases, with 14 bases left in between. This TCR came from a man in his thirties or forties in good health. The chain is built from TRBV12-5 and TRBJ1-1; D unclear. The sequenced sample consisted of naive CD4+ T cells sorted from blood. Sample subset: CD45RA+ positively selected. CDR3: CASGLVLGSEMNTEAFF. The CDR3 DNA sequence: TGTGCTAGTGGTTTGGTACTTGGATCAGAAATGAACACTGAAGCTTTCTTT.